This entry concerns a single TCR beta chain. The entry originates in a study of blood T cell repertoires in COVID-19. Here immunoSEQ multiplex PCR was the method, and the copy in TCRdb shows in-frame clones only, minus some. The table records approximately 250,000 clones, 70% to 85% of them present only once. CDR3 length: 15 amino acids. Germline assignment: CDR1 KGHSH and CDR2 LQKENI. Trimming pared 6 bases from V and 5 bases from J, leaving 19 bases between. Sequences were obtained from PBMCs or T cells enriched from blood (not recorded which). The genes are TRBV18 and TRBJ1-1; tentatively, D is TRBD1 (6 bases). The clonotype was recovered from a man aged 35 to 55 who had recovered from COVID-19. The CDR3 loop is CASSPKQGGWTEAFF. Here the CDR3 DNA reads TGTGCCAGCTCCCCTAAACAGGGTGGTTGGACTGAAGCTTTCTTT.